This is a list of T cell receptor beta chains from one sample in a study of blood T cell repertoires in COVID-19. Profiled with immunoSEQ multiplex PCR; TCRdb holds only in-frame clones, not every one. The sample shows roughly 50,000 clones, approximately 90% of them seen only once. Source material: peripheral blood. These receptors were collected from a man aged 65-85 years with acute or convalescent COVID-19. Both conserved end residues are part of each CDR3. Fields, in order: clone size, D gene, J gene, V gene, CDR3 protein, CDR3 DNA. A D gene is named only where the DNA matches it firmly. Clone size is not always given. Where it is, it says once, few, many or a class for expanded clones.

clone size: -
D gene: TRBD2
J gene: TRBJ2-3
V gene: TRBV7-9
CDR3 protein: CASSLLRGGIWGTDTQYF
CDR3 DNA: TGTGCCAGCAGCTTACTGCGGGGGGGAATCTGGGGCACAGATACGCAGTATTTT

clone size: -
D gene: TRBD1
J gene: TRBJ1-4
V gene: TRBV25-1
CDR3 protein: CASSELTGGFANEKLFF
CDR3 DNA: TGTGCCAGCAGTGAGCTGACAGGGGGCTTTGCTAATGAAAAACTGTTTTTT

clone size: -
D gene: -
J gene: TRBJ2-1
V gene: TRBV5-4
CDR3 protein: CASSRALANEQFF
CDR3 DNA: TGTGCCAGCAGCCGGGCCCTAGCAAATGAGCAGTTCTTC

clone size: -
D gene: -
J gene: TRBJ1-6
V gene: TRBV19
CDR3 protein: CASSTPRRAGYNSPLHF
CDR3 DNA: TGTGCCAGTAGCACCCCAAGGAGGGCGGGGTATAATTCACCCCTCCACTTT

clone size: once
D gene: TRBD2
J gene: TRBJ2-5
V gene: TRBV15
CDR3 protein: CATSRGGLAGNQETQYF
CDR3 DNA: TGTGCCACCAGCAGAGGGGGACTAGCGGGAAATCAAGAGACCCAGTACTTC

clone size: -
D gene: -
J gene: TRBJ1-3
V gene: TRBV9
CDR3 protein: CASSVGASSGNTIYF
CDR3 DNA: TGTGCCAGCAGCGTAGGTGCGAGCTCTGGAAACACCATATATTTT

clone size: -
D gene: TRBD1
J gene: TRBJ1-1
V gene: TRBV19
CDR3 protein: CASLTEGAFGAFF
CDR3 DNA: TGTGCCAGCCTAACAGAGGGGGCCTTCGGAGCTTTCTTT

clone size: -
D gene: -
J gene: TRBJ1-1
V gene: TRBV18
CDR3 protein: CASSPTKGHNTEAFF
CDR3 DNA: TGTGCCAGCTCCCCTACAAAGGGACACAACACTGAAGCTTTCTTT

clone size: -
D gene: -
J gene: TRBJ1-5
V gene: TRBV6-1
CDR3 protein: CASSESQGYQPQHF
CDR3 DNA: TGTGCCAGCAGTGAATCTCAGGGTTATCAGCCCCAGCATTTT

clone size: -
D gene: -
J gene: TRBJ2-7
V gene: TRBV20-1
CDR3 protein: CSASSSFYEQYF
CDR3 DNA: TGCAGTGCTAGTTCGTCCTTCTACGAGCAGTACTTC

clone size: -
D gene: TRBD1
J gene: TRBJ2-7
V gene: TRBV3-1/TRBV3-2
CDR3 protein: CASSQGRTGVYEQYF
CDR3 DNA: TGTGCCAGCAGCCAAGGACGGACAGGCGTTTACGAGCAGTACTTC

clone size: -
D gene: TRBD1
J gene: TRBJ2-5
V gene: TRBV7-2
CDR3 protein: CASGGQGISQETQYF
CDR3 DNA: TGTGCCAGCGGCGGACAGGGAATCTCCCAAGAGACCCAGTACTTC

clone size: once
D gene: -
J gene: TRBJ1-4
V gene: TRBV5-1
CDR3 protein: CASSFSGNEKLFF
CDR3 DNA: TGCGCCAGCAGCTTTTCAGGGAATGAAAAACTGTTTTTT

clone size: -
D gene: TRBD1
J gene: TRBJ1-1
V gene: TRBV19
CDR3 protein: CASSIGGTGDFVNTEAFF
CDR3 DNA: TGTGCCAGTAGTATAGGAGGGACAGGGGATTTTGTGAACACTGAAGCTTTCTTT

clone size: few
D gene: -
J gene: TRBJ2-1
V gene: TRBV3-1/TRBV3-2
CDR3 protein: CASSQLESTMEQFF
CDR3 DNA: TGTGCCAGCAGCCAACTAGAGAGTACAATGGAGCAGTTCTTC

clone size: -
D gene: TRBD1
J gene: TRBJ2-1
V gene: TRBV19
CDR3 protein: CASSIGQGLYNEQFF
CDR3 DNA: TGTGCCAGTAGCATCGGACAGGGACTTTACAATGAGCAGTTCTTC

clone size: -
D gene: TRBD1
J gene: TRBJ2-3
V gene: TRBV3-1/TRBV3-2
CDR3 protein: CASSSLRGRGTDTQYF
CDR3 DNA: TGTGCCAGCAGCTCCCTAAGGGGGCGCGGCACAGATACGCAGTATTTT

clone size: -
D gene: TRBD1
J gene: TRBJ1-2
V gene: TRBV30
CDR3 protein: CAWENRGNGYTF
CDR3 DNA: TGTGCCTGGGAGAACAGGGGAAATGGCTACACCTTC

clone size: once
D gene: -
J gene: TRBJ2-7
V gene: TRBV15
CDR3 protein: CATSRAKGSSYEQYF
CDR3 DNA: TGTGCCACCAGCAGAGCTAAGGGGTCCTCCTACGAGCAGTACTTC

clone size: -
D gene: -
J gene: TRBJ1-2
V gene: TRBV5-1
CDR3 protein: CASSTEGYGYTF
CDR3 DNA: TGCGCCAGCAGCACGGAGGGCTATGGCTACACCTTC

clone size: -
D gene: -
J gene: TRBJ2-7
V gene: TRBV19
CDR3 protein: CASSIPRGSGYEQYF
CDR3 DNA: TGTGCCAGTAGTATACCGCGGGGATCAGGCTACGAGCAGTACTTC

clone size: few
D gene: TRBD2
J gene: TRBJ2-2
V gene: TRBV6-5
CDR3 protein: CATSRGEGGRGELFF
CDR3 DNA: TGTGCCACCTCACGAGGGGAGGGAGGCAGGGGGGAGCTGTTTTTT

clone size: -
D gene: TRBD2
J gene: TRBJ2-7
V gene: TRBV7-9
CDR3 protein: CASSLGLAGGLGEQYF
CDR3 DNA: TGTGCCAGCAGCTTAGGGCTAGCGGGAGGATTAGGTGAGCAGTACTTC

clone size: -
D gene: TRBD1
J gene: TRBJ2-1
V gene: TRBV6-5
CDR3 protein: CASRIRDRGNNEQFF
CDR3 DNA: TGTGCCAGCAGAATCCGGGACAGGGGGAACAATGAGCAGTTCTTC

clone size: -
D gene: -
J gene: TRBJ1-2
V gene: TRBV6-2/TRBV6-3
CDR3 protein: CASSYGQQGNYGYTF
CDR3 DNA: TGTGCCAGCAGTTACGGGCAGCAGGGGAACTATGGCTACACCTTC

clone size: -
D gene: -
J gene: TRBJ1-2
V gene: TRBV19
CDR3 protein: CASRPGLRVLDYGYTF
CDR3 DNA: TGTGCCAGTAGGCCAGGTCTGAGGGTATTGGACTATGGCTACACCTTC

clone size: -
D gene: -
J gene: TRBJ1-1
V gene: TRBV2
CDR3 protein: CASSLNTEAFF
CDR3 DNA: TGTGCCAGCAGTCTTAACACTGAAGCTTTCTTT

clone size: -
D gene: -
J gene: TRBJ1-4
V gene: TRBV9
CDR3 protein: CASTPLGATNEKLFF
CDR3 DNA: TGTGCCAGCACCCCTTTGGGAGCAACTAATGAAAAACTGTTTTTT

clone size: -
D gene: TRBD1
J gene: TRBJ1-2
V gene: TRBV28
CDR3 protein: CASSTGQEVRANYGYTF
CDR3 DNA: TGTGCCAGCAGTACAGGACAGGAGGTACGAGCTAACTATGGCTACACCTTC

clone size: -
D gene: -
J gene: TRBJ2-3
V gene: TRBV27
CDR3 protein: CASSTGDTQYF
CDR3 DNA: TGTGCCAGCAGCACAGGGGATACGCAGTATTTT

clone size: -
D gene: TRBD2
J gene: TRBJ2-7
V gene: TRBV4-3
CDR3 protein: CASSQEWVAGSYEQYF
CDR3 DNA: TGCGCCAGCAGCCAAGAGTGGGTAGCGGGTTCCTACGAGCAGTACTTC

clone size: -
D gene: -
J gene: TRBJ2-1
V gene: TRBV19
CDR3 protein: CASSIQGGPYNEQFF
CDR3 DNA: TGTGCCAGTAGTATCCAGGGAGGTCCCTACAATGAGCAGTTCTTC

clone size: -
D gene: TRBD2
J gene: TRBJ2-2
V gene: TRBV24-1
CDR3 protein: CATSDLLTSGKNTGELFF
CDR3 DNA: TGTGCCACCAGTGATTTGCTGACTAGCGGGAAAAACACCGGGGAGCTGTTTTTT

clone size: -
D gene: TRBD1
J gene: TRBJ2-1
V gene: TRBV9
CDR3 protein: CASRGPGTGGLERYNEQFF
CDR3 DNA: TGTGCCAGCAGAGGCCCTGGGACAGGGGGTCTAGAAAGATACAATGAGCAGTTCTTC

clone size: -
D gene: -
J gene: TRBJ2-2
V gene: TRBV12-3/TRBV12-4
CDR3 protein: CASSLNTGELFF
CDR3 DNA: TGTGCCAGCAGCCTTAACACCGGGGAGCTGTTTTTT

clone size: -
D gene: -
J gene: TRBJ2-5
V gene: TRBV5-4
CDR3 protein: CASSIKAHETQYF
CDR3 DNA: TGTGCCAGCAGCATCAAAGCCCATGAGACCCAGTACTTC

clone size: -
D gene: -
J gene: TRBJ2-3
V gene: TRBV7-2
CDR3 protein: CASSSPTRAPDTQYF
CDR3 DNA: TGTGCCAGCAGCTCCCCCACGAGGGCCCCAGATACGCAGTATTTT

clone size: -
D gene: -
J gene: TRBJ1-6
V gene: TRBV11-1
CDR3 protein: CASSLTTGNNSPLHF
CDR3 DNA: TGTGCCAGCAGCTTAACCACAGGGAACAATTCACCCCTCCACTTT

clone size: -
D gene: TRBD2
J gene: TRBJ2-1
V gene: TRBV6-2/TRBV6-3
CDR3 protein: CASSYVGLAARTYNEQFF
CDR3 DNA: TGTGCCAGCAGTTACGTAGGACTAGCGGCACGAACTTACAATGAGCAGTTCTTC

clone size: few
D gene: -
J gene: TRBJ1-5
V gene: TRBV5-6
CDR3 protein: CASSLGQGGSSNQPQHF
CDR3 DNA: TGTGCCAGCAGCTTGGGCCAGGGAGGAAGTAGCAATCAGCCCCAGCATTTT

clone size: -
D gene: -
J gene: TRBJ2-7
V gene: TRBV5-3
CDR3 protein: CARSLVGVLSYEQYF
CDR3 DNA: TGTGCCAGAAGCTTGGTCGGGGTCCTCTCCTACGAGCAGTACTTC

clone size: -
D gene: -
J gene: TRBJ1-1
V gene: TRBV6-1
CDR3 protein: CASSEEWSGTEAFF
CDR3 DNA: TGTGCCAGCAGTGAAGAATGGAGCGGAACTGAAGCTTTCTTT

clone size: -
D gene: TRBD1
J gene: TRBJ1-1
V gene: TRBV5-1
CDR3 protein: CASSSGTGVRGTEAFF
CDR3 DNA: TGCGCCAGCAGCTCCGGCACAGGGGTCCGTGGCACTGAAGCTTTCTTT

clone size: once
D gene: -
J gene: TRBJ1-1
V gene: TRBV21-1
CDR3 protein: CASSKESTGAPHPRTEAFF
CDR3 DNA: TGTGCCAGCAGCAAGGAATCGACAGGGGCCCCCCACCCGCGGACTGAAGCTTTCTTT

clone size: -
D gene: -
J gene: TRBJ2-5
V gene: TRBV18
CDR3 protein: CASSPPPTGWWETQYF
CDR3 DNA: TGTGCCAGCTCACCACCTCCGACGGGTTGGTGGGAGACCCAGTACTTC

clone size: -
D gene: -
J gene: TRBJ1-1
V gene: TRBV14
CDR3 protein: CASSLDRNTEAFF
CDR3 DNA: TGTGCCAGCAGTCTGGACAGGAACACTGAAGCTTTCTTT

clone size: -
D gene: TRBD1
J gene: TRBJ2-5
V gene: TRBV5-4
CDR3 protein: CASSPPGTGKETQYF
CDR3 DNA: TGTGCCAGCAGCCCACCCGGGACAGGGAAAGAGACCCAGTACTTC

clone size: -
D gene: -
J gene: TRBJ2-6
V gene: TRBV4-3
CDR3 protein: CASRYRGGEETGANVLTF
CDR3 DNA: TGCGCCAGCAGGTACAGGGGGGGGGAGGAAACTGGGGCCAACGTCCTGACTTTC

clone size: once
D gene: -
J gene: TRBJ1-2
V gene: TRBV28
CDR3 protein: CASRHGATQGYGYTF
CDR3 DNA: TGTGCCAGCAGACATGGGGCGACGCAGGGCTATGGCTACACCTTC

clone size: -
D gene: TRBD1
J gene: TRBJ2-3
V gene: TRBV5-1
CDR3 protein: CASSDRTGTRTDTQYF
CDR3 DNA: TGCGCCAGCAGCGACCGGACAGGAACCCGCACAGATACGCAGTATTTT

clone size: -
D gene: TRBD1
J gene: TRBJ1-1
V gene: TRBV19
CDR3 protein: CASSIGWTGSERDTEAFF
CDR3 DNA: TGTGCCAGTAGTATAGGGTGGACAGGGAGTGAGCGGGACACTGAAGCTTTCTTT

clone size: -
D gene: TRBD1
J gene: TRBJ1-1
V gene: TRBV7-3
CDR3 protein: CASSSRQGGTAFF
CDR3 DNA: TGTGCCAGCAGCTCCCGACAGGGTGGAACGGCTTTCTTT

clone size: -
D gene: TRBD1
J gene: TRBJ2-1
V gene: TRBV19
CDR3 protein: CASSIAGGYNNEQFF
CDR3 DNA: TGTGCCAGTAGTATAGCAGGGGGCTACAACAATGAGCAGTTCTTC

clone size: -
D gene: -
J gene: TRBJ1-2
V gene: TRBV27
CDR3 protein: CASSLSTDYGYTF
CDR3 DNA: TGTGCCAGCAGTTTATCGACAGATTATGGCTACACCTTC